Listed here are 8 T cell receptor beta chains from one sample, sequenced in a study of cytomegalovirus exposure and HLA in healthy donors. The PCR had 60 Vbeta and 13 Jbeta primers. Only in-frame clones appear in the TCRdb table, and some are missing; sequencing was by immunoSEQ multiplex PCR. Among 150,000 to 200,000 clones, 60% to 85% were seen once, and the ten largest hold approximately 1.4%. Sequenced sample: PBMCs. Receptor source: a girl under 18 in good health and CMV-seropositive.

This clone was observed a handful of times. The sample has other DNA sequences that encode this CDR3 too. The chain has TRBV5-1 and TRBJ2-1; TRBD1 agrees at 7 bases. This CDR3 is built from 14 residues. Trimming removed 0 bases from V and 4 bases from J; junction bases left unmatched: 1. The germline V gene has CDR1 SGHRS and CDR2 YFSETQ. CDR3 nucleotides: TGCGCCAGCAGCTTGGGACAGGGTTACAATGAGCAGTTCTTC. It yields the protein CASSLGQGYNEQFF.

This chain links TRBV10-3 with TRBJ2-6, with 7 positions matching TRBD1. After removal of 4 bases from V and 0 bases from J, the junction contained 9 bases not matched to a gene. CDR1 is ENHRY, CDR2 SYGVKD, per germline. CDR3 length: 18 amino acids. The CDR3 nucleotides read TGTGCCATCAGTGGAACCGGGACAGCCTTCTCTGGGGCCAACGTCCTGACTTTC. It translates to CAISGTGTAFSGANVLTF.

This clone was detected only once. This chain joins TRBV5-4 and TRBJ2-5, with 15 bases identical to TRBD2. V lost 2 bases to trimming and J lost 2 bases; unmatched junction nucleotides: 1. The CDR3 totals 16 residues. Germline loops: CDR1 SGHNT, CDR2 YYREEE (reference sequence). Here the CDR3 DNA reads TGTGCCAGCAGCTTTGGACTAGCGGGGGGGCAAGAGACCCAGTACTTC. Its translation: CASSFGLAGGQETQYF.

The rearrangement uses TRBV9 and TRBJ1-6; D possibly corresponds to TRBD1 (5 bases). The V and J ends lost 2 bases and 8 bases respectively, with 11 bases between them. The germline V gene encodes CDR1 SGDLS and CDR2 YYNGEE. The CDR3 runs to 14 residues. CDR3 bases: TGTGCCAGCAGCGTTGGGACGGGGGATTCACCCCTCCACTTT. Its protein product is CASSVGTGDSPLHF.

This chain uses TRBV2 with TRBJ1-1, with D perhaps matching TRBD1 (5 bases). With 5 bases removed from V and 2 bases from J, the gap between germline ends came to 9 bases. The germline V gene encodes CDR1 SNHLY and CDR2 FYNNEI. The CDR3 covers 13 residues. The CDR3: CASSPRGNTEAFF. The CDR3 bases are TGTGCCAGCAGTCCTAGGGGTAACACTGAAGCTTTCTTT.

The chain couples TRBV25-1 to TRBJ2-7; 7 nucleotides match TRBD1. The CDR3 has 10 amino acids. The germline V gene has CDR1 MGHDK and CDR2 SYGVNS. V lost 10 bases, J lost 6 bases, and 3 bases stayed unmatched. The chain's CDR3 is CATAGGEQYF. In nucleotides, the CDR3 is TGTGCCACCGCAGGGGGCGAGCAGTACTTC.

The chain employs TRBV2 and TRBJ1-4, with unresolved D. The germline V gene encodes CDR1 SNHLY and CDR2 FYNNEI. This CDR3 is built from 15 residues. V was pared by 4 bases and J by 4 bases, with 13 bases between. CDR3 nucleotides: TGTGCCAGCAGTGGGGGAGGAGTCGGTAATGAAAAACTGTTTTTT. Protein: CASSGGGVGNEKLFF. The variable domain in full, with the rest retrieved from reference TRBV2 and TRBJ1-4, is EPEVTQTPSHQVTQMGQEVILRCVPISNHLYFYWYRQILGQKVEFLVSFYNNEISEKSEIFDDQFSVERPDGSNFTLKIRSTKLEDSAMYFCASSGGGVGNEKLFFGSGTQLSVL.

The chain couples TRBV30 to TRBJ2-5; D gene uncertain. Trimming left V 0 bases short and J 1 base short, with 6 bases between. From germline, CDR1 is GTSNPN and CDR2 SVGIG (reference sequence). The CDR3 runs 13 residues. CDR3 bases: TGTGCCTGGAGTGTCACGAGCCAAGAGACCCAGTACTTC. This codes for CAWSVTSQETQYF.